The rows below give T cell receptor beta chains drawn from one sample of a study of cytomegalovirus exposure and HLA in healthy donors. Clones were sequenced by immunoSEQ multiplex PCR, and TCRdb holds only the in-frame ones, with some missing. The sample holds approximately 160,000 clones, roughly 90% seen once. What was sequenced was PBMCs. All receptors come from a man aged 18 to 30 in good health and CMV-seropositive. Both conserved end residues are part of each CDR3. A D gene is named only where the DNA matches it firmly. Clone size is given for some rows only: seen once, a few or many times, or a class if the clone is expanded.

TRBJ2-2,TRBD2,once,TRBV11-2,TGTGCCAGCAGCTCGCTAGCGGGAGCCGGGGAGCTGTTTTTT,CASSSLAGAGELFF
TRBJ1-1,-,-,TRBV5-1,TGCGCCAGCAGCCTCGGTGGGGCCTTATACGAAGCTTTCTTT,CASSLGGALYEAFF
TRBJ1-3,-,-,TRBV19,TGTGCCAGTACCCTGGGGGCTAGCTCTGGAAACACCATATATTTT,CASTLGASSGNTIYF
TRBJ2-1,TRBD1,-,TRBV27,TGTGCCAGCAGTTTAGACGCACCGGGACAGGGGGCATTTGAGCAGTTCTTC,CASSLDAPGQGAFEQFF
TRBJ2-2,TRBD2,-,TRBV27,TGTGCCAGCAGTTCCTCCCTTGCGGGGGAGGGAGGGACCGGGGAGCTGTTTTTT,CASSSSLAGEGGTGELFF
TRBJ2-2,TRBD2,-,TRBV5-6,TGTGCCAGCAGCTTCTCCGGGACTAGTAGGGCCGGGGAGCTGTTTTTT,CASSFSGTSRAGELFF
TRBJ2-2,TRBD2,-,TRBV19,TGTGCCAGTAGAACAGCGGGAGGGCCGATCGGGGAGCTGTTTTTT,CASRTAGGPIGELFF
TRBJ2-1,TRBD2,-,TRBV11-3,TGTGCCAGCAGCTTAGAAGTCGCGGGAGGGCCTTACAATGAGCAGTTCTTC,CASSLEVAGGPYNEQFF
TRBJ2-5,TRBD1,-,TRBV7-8,TGTGCCAGCAGCGAAAAGTTACAGGGGGCATGGGAGACCCAGTACTTC,CASSEKLQGAWETQYF
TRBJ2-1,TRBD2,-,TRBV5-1,TGCGCCAGCAGCCTATTTAGCGGGAGAGGCGATGAGCAGTTCTTC,CASSLFSGRGDEQFF
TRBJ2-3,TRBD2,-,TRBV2,TGTGCCAGCAGTGAGAGAGCGGGGGTGGGCACAGATACGCAGTATTTT,CASSERAGVGTDTQYF
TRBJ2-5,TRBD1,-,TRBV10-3,TGTGCCACCAAACTTCAGGGGGCTGAAGAGACCCAGTACTTC,CATKLQGAEETQYF
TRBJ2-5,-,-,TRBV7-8,TGTGCCAGCAGCTTACTAAGACATGTAGAGACCCAGTACTTC,CASSLLRHVETQYF
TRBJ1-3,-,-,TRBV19,TGTGCCAGTAGTAGTCTTACTGGAAACACCATATATTTT,CASSSLTGNTIYF
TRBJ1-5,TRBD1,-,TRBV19,TGTGCCAGTACCCAGGGGGGTAAAAGCAATCAGCCCCAGCATTTT,CASTQGGKSNQPQHF
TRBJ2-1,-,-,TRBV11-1,TGTGCCAGCAGGGCGGTTGGGAATGAGCAGTTCTTC,CASRAVGNEQFF
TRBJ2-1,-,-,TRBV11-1,TGTGCCAGCAGCGGAGGGGGCTCCGCCTACAATGAGCAGTTCTTC,CASSGGGSAYNEQFF
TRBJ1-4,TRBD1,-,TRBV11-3,TGTGCCAGCAGCACAAGACAGGGGGCGGACATAAATGAAAAACTGTTTTTT,CASSTRQGADINEKLFF
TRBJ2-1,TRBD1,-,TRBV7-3,TGTGCCAGCAGCCTGGACAGGGGGCGCGGTGAGCAGTTCTTC,CASSLDRGRGEQFF
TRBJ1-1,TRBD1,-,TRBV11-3,TGTGCCAGCAGCGCTCGACAGGGGAACACTGAAGCTTTCTTT,CASSARQGNTEAFF
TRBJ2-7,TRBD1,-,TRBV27,TGTGCCAGCAGTTTAGACAGGGGCGAGCAGTACTTC,CASSLDRGEQYF
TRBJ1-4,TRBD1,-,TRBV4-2,TGTGCCAGCAGCCAAGACGACAGGGGAATTGAAAAACTGTTTTTT,CASSQDDRGIEKLFF
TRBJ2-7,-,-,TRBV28,TGTGCCAGCAGGACCCCAGGGGTGAGTCCTTACGAGCAGTACTTC,CASRTPGVSPYEQYF
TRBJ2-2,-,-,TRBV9,TGTGCCAGCAGCGTCACGGGACTTTTGAACACCGGGGAGCTGTTTTTT,CASSVTGLLNTGELFF
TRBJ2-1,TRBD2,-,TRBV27,TGTGCCAGCAGTACCCGGACTAGCGGGAGGGCCGTTAATGAGCAGTTCTTC,CASSTRTSGRAVNEQFF
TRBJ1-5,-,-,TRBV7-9,TGTGCCAGCAGCTTAGGGGACACTAATCAGCCCCAGCATTTT,CASSLGDTNQPQHF
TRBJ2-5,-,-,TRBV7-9,TGTGCCAGCAGCTCGAGTGAGAGGGTAAACCAAGAGACCCAGTACTTC,CASSSSERVNQETQYF
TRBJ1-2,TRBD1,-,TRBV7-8,TGTGCCAGCAGCCGTTCCTCCATAAGACAGGGACTTAACTATGGCTACACCTTC,CASSRSSIRQGLNYGYTF
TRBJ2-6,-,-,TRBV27,TGTGCCAGCAGTTCCTCAGGGACTGGGGCCAACGTCCTGACTTTC,CASSSSGTGANVLTF
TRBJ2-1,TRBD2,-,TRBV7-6,TGTGCCAGCAGCTTTGGCGGGACTAGTAATGAGCAGTTCTTC,CASSFGGTSNEQFF
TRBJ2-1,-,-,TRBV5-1,TGCGCCAGCAGCGGAAACCAGGAGAGCGGGCATACCTACAATGAGCAGTTCTTC,CASSGNQESGHTYNEQFF
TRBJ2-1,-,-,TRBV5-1,TGCGCCAGCACTGAGCCGGAGTTATACAATGAGCAGTTCTTC,CASTEPELYNEQFF
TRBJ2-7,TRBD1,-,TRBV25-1,TGTGCCAGCAGTGAGGCGGGGGGACAGGGGGCTGGGGAGCAGTACTTC,CASSEAGGQGAGEQYF
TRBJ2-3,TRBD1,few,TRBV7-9,TGTGCCAGCAGCCCTCCCAGACAGGGGATCACGCAGTATTTT,CASSPPRQGITQYF
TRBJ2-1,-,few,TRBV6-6,TGTGCCAGCAGTACAGGGCTTTACAATGAGCAGTTCTTC,CASSTGLYNEQFF
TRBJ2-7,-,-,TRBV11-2,TGTGCCAGCAGCTTCTTCTTGACGGAGGAGCAGTACTTC,CASSFFLTEEQYF
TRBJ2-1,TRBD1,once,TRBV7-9,TGTGCCAGCAGCCCGCGCCTGACAGGGGGAGGCGATAATGAGCAGTTCTTC,CASSPRLTGGGDNEQFF
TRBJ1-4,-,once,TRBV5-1,TGCGCCAGCAGCTTGGAAGGACACCCCACAAAACTGTTTTTT,CASSLEGHPTKLFF
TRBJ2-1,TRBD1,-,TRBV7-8,TGTGCCAGCAGCCGAGGACAGGGCAATGAGCAGTTCTTC,CASSRGQGNEQFF
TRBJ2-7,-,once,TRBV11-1,TGTGCCAGCAGCTTATTCACTTCGGGATTCGAGCAGTACTTC,CASSLFTSGFEQYF
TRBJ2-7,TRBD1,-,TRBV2,TGTGCCGTTTGGGAGTGGACAGGGGTCACCATTTACGAGCAGTACTTC,CAVWEWTGVTIYEQYF
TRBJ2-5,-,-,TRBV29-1,TGCAGCGCCCCCTCGGGGTTTCAAGAGACCCAGTACTTC,CSAPSGFQETQYF
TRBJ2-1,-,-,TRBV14,TGTGCCAGCAGCCGCCGACTAGGCTCCTACAATGAGCAGTTCTTC,CASSRRLGSYNEQFF
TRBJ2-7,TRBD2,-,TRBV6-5,TGTGCCAGCAGATGGACTAGCGGGAGTGTCGGCGAGCAGTACTTC,CASRWTSGSVGEQYF
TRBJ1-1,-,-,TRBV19,TGTGCCAGTAGTATACAGGAGAACACTGAAGCTTTCTTT,CASSIQENTEAFF
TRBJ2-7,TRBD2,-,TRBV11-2,TGTGCCAGCAGCTTAGAGGCCCAAGTAGCGGGAGTTAAAAACGAGCAGTACTTC,CASSLEAQVAGVKNEQYF
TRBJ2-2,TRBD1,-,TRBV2,TGTGCCAGCAGTGTTGGGACAGGGGTCGGGGAGCTGTTTTTT,CASSVGTGVGELFF
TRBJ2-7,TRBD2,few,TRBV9,TGTGCCAGCAGCGTAGCCGACGGGAGGGCCGGAGAGCAGTACTTC,CASSVADGRAGEQYF
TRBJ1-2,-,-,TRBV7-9,TGTGCCAGCACATTGGTACGTGTGGCTGGCTACACCTTC,CASTLVRVAGYTF
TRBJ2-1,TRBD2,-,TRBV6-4,TGTGCCAGCAGCCCTGGTATTAGCGGGAGTTCCCAGTTCTTC,CASSPGISGSSQFF
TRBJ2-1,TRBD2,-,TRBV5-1,TGCGCCAGCAGCTTCAGCGGGGGGATCTACAATGAGCAGTTCTTC,CASSFSGGIYNEQFF
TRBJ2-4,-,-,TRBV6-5,TGTGCCAGCAGCCCCGCGGGGCTGAGCATTCAGTACTTC,CASSPAGLSIQYF
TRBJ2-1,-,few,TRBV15,TGTGCCACCAGCAAGATACGAGATTACAATGAGCAGTTCTTC,CATSKIRDYNEQFF
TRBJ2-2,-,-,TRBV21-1,TGTGCCAGCAGCAAAGGGGGGGGGCCCGGCACCGGGGAGCTGTTTTTT,CASSKGGGPGTGELFF
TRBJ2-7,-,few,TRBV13,TGTGCCAGCAGCCGCTTTGGGGCTACCTACGAGCAGTACTTC,CASSRFGATYEQYF